The rows below give T cell receptor beta chains drawn from one sample of a study of shared clonotypes between healthy human individuals. Profiled with immunoSEQ multiplex PCR; TCRdb holds only in-frame clones, not every one. The data contain hundreds of thousands of clones, roughly 96% of them singletons. Sequencing used naive CD8+ T cells sorted from blood. These receptors all stem from a woman in her thirties in good health. The CDR3 runs from the conserved cysteine through the conserved F or W. Each record gives: J gene, V gene, clone size, D gene, CDR3 protein, CDR3 DNA. A D gene is named only where the DNA matches it firmly. Clone size is given for some rows only: seen once, a few or many times, or a class if the clone is expanded.

j_gene: TRBJ2-7
v_gene: TRBV29-1
abundance: NA
d_gene: NA
CDR3aa: CSVEDGRAYEQYF
CDR3nt: TGCAGCGTTGAAGATGGCCGAGCCTACGAGCAGTACTTC

j_gene: TRBJ2-6
v_gene: TRBV4-1
abundance: NA
d_gene: NA
CDR3aa: CASSLGPSSGANVLTF
CDR3nt: TGCGCCAGCAGCCTCGGACCTAGCTCTGGGGCCAACGTCCTGACTTTC

j_gene: TRBJ2-5
v_gene: TRBV11-2
abundance: NA
d_gene: NA
CDR3aa: CASSSDSGETQYF
CDR3nt: TGTGCCAGCAGCTCGGACAGTGGAGAGACCCAGTACTTC

j_gene: TRBJ2-7
v_gene: TRBV2
abundance: NA
d_gene: TRBD1
CDR3aa: CASREAGGQGNEQYF
CDR3nt: TGTGCCAGCAGGGAAGCTGGGGGACAGGGGAACGAGCAGTACTTC

j_gene: TRBJ2-7
v_gene: TRBV5-6
abundance: once
d_gene: NA
CDR3aa: CASSLLTRGRTYEQYF
CDR3nt: TGTGCCAGCAGCTTGTTGACGCGGGGGCGCACCTACGAGCAGTACTTC

j_gene: TRBJ1-1
v_gene: TRBV14
abundance: NA
d_gene: NA
CDR3aa: CASSQEGSGGNTEAFF
CDR3nt: TGTGCCAGCAGCCAAGAGGGGTCGGGGGGAAACACTGAAGCTTTCTTT

j_gene: TRBJ1-2
v_gene: TRBV9
abundance: NA
d_gene: NA
CDR3aa: CASTPGRQNYGYTF
CDR3nt: TGTGCCAGCACCCCCGGCAGGCAGAACTATGGCTACACCTTC

j_gene: TRBJ2-1
v_gene: TRBV6-1
abundance: NA
d_gene: TRBD2
CDR3aa: CASSEAPSGRLEQFF
CDR3nt: TGTGCCAGCAGTGAAGCACCTAGCGGGAGATTAGAGCAGTTCTTC

j_gene: TRBJ2-1
v_gene: TRBV7-9
abundance: NA
d_gene: NA
CDR3aa: CASSSNRRGVTFNEQFF
CDR3nt: TGTGCCAGCAGCTCCAATCGGAGGGGGGTTACCTTCAATGAGCAGTTCTTC

j_gene: TRBJ2-7
v_gene: TRBV29-1
abundance: NA
d_gene: NA
CDR3aa: CSVEGARGATTYEQYF
CDR3nt: TGCAGCGTTGAGGGGGCCAGGGGCGCGACTACCTACGAGCAGTACTTC

j_gene: TRBJ1-1
v_gene: TRBV7-9
abundance: once
d_gene: NA
CDR3aa: CASSPRNTEAFF
CDR3nt: TGTGCCAGCAGTCCCAGGAACACTGAAGCTTTCTTT

j_gene: TRBJ2-7
v_gene: TRBV6-6
abundance: NA
d_gene: NA
CDR3aa: CASSLLVTDEQYF
CDR3nt: TGTGCCAGCAGTCTGCTGGTAACCGACGAGCAGTACTTC

j_gene: TRBJ1-1
v_gene: TRBV6-5
abundance: NA
d_gene: TRBD1
CDR3aa: CASRWTGETTEAFF
CDR3nt: TGTGCCAGCAGATGGACAGGGGAGACCACTGAAGCTTTCTTT

j_gene: TRBJ2-7
v_gene: TRBV13
abundance: NA
d_gene: TRBD2
CDR3aa: CASSLTSVSYEQYF
CDR3nt: TGTGCCAGCAGTCTCACTAGCGTATCCTACGAGCAGTACTTC

j_gene: TRBJ2-1
v_gene: TRBV7-9
abundance: NA
d_gene: TRBD2
CDR3aa: CASSLRGLAGYNEQFF
CDR3nt: TGTGCCAGCAGCTTACGAGGACTAGCGGGGTACAATGAGCAGTTCTTC

j_gene: TRBJ2-1
v_gene: TRBV9
abundance: NA
d_gene: NA
CDR3aa: CASSVGGASGNNEQFF
CDR3nt: TGTGCCAGCAGCGTAGGGGGGGCTAGCGGAAACAATGAGCAGTTCTTC

j_gene: TRBJ2-7
v_gene: TRBV5-1
abundance: NA
d_gene: TRBD2
CDR3aa: CASSLTGTSGSRAYEQYF
CDR3nt: TGCGCCAGCAGCTTGACCGGGACTAGCGGGAGCCGGGCCTACGAGCAGTACTTC

j_gene: TRBJ1-4
v_gene: TRBV7-9
abundance: NA
d_gene: NA
CDR3aa: CASSLAAGGDEKLFF
CDR3nt: TGTGCCAGCAGCTTAGCCGCGGGGGGCGATGAAAAACTGTTTTTT

j_gene: TRBJ2-1
v_gene: TRBV7-8
abundance: NA
d_gene: TRBD1
CDR3aa: CASTGARGRTNEQFF
CDR3nt: TGTGCCAGCACTGGAGCTAGGGGGCGCACGAATGAGCAGTTCTTC

j_gene: TRBJ1-5
v_gene: TRBV19
abundance: NA
d_gene: NA
CDR3aa: CATTRDGYSNQPQHF
CDR3nt: TGTGCCACCACCCGGGACGGCTATAGCAATCAGCCCCAGCATTTT

j_gene: TRBJ2-5
v_gene: TRBV15
abundance: NA
d_gene: NA
CDR3aa: CATSTAHNQETQYF
CDR3nt: TGTGCCACCAGCACAGCACACAACCAAGAGACCCAGTACTTC

j_gene: TRBJ2-7
v_gene: TRBV7-2
abundance: NA
d_gene: NA
CDR3aa: CASSLVDFSYEQYF
CDR3nt: TGTGCCAGCAGCTTAGTGGACTTCTCCTACGAGCAGTACTTC

j_gene: TRBJ2-3
v_gene: TRBV27
abundance: NA
d_gene: NA
CDR3aa: CASSFSPLGADTQYF
CDR3nt: TGTGCCAGCAGTTTTTCCCCGCTGGGGGCAGATACGCAGTATTTT

j_gene: TRBJ1-2
v_gene: TRBV27
abundance: NA
d_gene: TRBD1
CDR3aa: CASSRDRPFVEGYTF
CDR3nt: TGTGCCAGCAGTAGGGACAGGCCCTTTGTGGAGGGCTACACCTTC

j_gene: TRBJ2-7
v_gene: TRBV4-2
abundance: once
d_gene: TRBD2
CDR3aa: CASSQDIGGTYEQYF
CDR3nt: TGTGCCAGCAGCCAAGATATCGGGGGGACCTACGAGCAGTACTTC

j_gene: TRBJ1-1
v_gene: TRBV28
abundance: NA
d_gene: NA
CDR3aa: CASSSLGNEVTEAFF
CDR3nt: TGTGCCAGCAGTTCGCTAGGGAATGAGGTCACTGAAGCTTTCTTT

j_gene: TRBJ2-5
v_gene: TRBV10-3
abundance: once
d_gene: NA
CDR3aa: CATGATGELGTQYF
CDR3nt: TGTGCCACCGGTGCGACGGGGGAATTGGGGACCCAGTACTTC

j_gene: TRBJ2-2
v_gene: TRBV4-1
abundance: NA
d_gene: TRBD2
CDR3aa: CASSHRAGAAGELFF
CDR3nt: TGCGCCAGCAGCCATCGAGCGGGAGCCGCCGGGGAGCTGTTTTTT

j_gene: TRBJ1-5
v_gene: TRBV7-8
abundance: NA
d_gene: TRBD1
CDR3aa: CASSMGTVYNQPQHF
CDR3nt: TGTGCCAGCAGCATGGGGACAGTCTACAATCAGCCCCAGCATTTT

j_gene: TRBJ2-3
v_gene: TRBV4-1
abundance: NA
d_gene: TRBD2
CDR3aa: CASSQPRWREGGTDTQYF
CDR3nt: TGCGCCAGCAGCCAACCCCGTTGGCGGGAGGGGGGCACAGATACGCAGTATTTT

j_gene: TRBJ1-5
v_gene: TRBV7-9
abundance: NA
d_gene: NA
CDR3aa: CASSSVGTGNNQPQHF
CDR3nt: TGTGCCAGCAGCTCGGTAGGGACGGGCAACAATCAGCCCCAGCATTTT

j_gene: TRBJ1-1
v_gene: TRBV19
abundance: NA
d_gene: NA
CDR3aa: CASRATGATAAFF
CDR3nt: TGTGCCAGTAGGGCAACGGGGGCTACTGCTGCTTTCTTT

j_gene: TRBJ1-5
v_gene: TRBV4-2
abundance: NA
d_gene: NA
CDR3aa: CASSPGHPSNQPQHF
CDR3nt: TGTGCCAGCAGCCCCGGACATCCTAGCAATCAGCCCCAGCATTTT

j_gene: TRBJ1-1
v_gene: TRBV6-1
abundance: NA
d_gene: NA
CDR3aa: CASSEAIGSNTEAFF
CDR3nt: TGTGCCAGCAGTGAAGCGATCGGGTCGAACACTGAAGCTTTCTTT

j_gene: TRBJ2-3
v_gene: TRBV28
abundance: NA
d_gene: TRBD2
CDR3aa: CASSSGLAETRTDTQYF
CDR3nt: TGTGCCAGCAGTTCCGGTCTAGCGGAAACCCGCACAGATACGCAGTATTTT

j_gene: TRBJ1-1
v_gene: TRBV19
abundance: NA
d_gene: NA
CDR3aa: CASRRSNTEAFF
CDR3nt: TGTGCCAGTAGGAGATCGAACACTGAAGCTTTCTTT

j_gene: TRBJ2-6
v_gene: TRBV9
abundance: NA
d_gene: NA
CDR3aa: CASSVVGARFAGANVLTF
CDR3nt: TGTGCCAGCAGCGTAGTGGGGGCGAGGTTTGCCGGGGCCAACGTCCTGACTTTC

j_gene: TRBJ1-1
v_gene: TRBV19
abundance: NA
d_gene: NA
CDR3aa: CASSAPGYMNTEAFF
CDR3nt: TGTGCCAGTAGTGCTCCCGGGTACATGAACACTGAAGCTTTCTTT

j_gene: TRBJ1-1
v_gene: TRBV4-1
abundance: NA
d_gene: NA
CDR3aa: CASSQDQLGPYVLNTEAFF
CDR3nt: TGCGCCAGCAGCCAAGATCAATTAGGACCATATGTCTTGAACACTGAAGCTTTCTTT

j_gene: TRBJ2-1
v_gene: TRBV19
abundance: NA
d_gene: NA
CDR3aa: CASSPGLEIDEQFF
CDR3nt: TGTGCCAGTAGTCCGGGGCTCGAAATCGATGAGCAGTTCTTC

j_gene: TRBJ2-1
v_gene: TRBV10-3
abundance: NA
d_gene: NA
CDR3aa: CAISESSSNPPYNEQFF
CDR3nt: TGTGCCATCAGTGAGTCTTCTAGTAACCCCCCCTACAATGAGCAGTTCTTC

j_gene: TRBJ1-2
v_gene: TRBV13
abundance: NA
d_gene: NA
CDR3aa: CASSLTETYGYTF
CDR3nt: TGTGCCAGCAGCCTGACAGAGACCTATGGCTACACCTTC

j_gene: TRBJ2-7
v_gene: TRBV28
abundance: NA
d_gene: TRBD2
CDR3aa: CASSYPGLAGGAYEQYF
CDR3nt: TGTGCCAGCAGTTACCCCGGACTAGCGGGAGGGGCCTACGAGCAGTACTTC

j_gene: TRBJ2-1
v_gene: TRBV7-9
abundance: NA
d_gene: TRBD2
CDR3aa: CASSQLAGGPNEQFF
CDR3nt: TGTGCCAGCAGCCAACTAGCGGGAGGGCCCAATGAGCAGTTCTTC

j_gene: TRBJ1-1
v_gene: TRBV11-2
abundance: NA
d_gene: NA
CDR3aa: CASRPLNTEAFF
CDR3nt: TGTGCCAGCAGGCCGTTGAACACTGAAGCTTTCTTT

j_gene: TRBJ1-5
v_gene: TRBV9
abundance: once
d_gene: NA
CDR3aa: CASSVGVPAIYSNQPQHF
CDR3nt: TGTGCCAGCAGCGTAGGGGTTCCCGCAATCTATAGCAATCAGCCCCAGCATTTT

j_gene: TRBJ2-7
v_gene: TRBV19
abundance: once
d_gene: NA
CDR3aa: CASSITADYEQYF
CDR3nt: TGTGCCAGTAGTATAACGGCAGACTACGAGCAGTACTTC

j_gene: TRBJ2-5
v_gene: TRBV7-9
abundance: NA
d_gene: NA
CDR3aa: CASSLAGRYQETQYF
CDR3nt: TGTGCCAGCAGCTTAGCGGGTCGGTACCAAGAGACCCAGTACTTC

j_gene: TRBJ2-7
v_gene: TRBV28
abundance: NA
d_gene: NA
CDR3aa: CATRLRLAGSYEQYF
CDR3nt: TGTGCCACCCGACTGCGGTTAGCTGGCTCCTACGAGCAGTACTTC

j_gene: TRBJ2-1
v_gene: TRBV2
abundance: once
d_gene: TRBD2
CDR3aa: CASRMTSEVAYNEQFF
CDR3nt: TGTGCCAGCAGGATGACTAGCGAAGTAGCCTACAATGAGCAGTTCTTC

j_gene: TRBJ2-3
v_gene: TRBV5-6
abundance: once
d_gene: NA
CDR3aa: CASSLYTDTQYF
CDR3nt: TGTGCCAGCAGCTTATATACAGATACGCAGTATTTT

j_gene: TRBJ2-2
v_gene: TRBV27
abundance: once
d_gene: TRBD1
CDR3aa: CASSTRGQVELFF
CDR3nt: TGTGCCAGCAGTACAAGGGGGCAAGTGGAGCTGTTTTTT

j_gene: TRBJ2-7
v_gene: TRBV5-4
abundance: NA
d_gene: TRBD2
CDR3aa: CASSLGLAGEQYF
CDR3nt: TGTGCCAGCAGCTTGGGGCTAGCGGGTGAGCAGTACTTC

j_gene: TRBJ1-1
v_gene: TRBV6-6
abundance: NA
d_gene: TRBD1
CDR3aa: CASSYSGQIMNTEAFF
CDR3nt: TGTGCCAGCAGTTACTCGGGACAGATCATGAACACTGAAGCTTTCTTT

j_gene: TRBJ1-1
v_gene: TRBV4-1
abundance: NA
d_gene: NA
CDR3aa: CASSQVIRGNTEAFF
CDR3nt: TGCGCCAGCAGCCAAGTTATCAGGGGAAACACTGAAGCTTTCTTT

j_gene: TRBJ2-1
v_gene: TRBV25-1
abundance: once
d_gene: TRBD1
CDR3aa: CASSESPDREKYNEQFF
CDR3nt: TGTGCCAGCAGTGAATCCCCCGACAGGGAGAAATACAATGAGCAGTTCTTC

j_gene: TRBJ2-1
v_gene: TRBV9
abundance: NA
d_gene: TRBD2
CDR3aa: CASSAALSGRNWNEQFF
CDR3nt: TGTGCCAGCAGCGCCGCCCTTAGCGGGAGGAACTGGAATGAGCAGTTCTTC

j_gene: TRBJ1-2
v_gene: TRBV27
abundance: NA
d_gene: TRBD1
CDR3aa: CASSRIQGAEGYTF
CDR3nt: TGTGCCAGCAGCCGAATCCAGGGGGCGGAAGGCTACACCTTC

j_gene: TRBJ2-7
v_gene: TRBV4-1
abundance: NA
d_gene: NA
CDR3aa: CASSQDARAGGSYEQYF
CDR3nt: TGCGCCAGCAGCCAAGATGCCCGGGCAGGGGGGTCCTACGAGCAGTACTTC